This T cell receptor (beta chain) was retrieved from a study of blood T cells in healthy people across ages. V lost 7 bases and J 3 bases, leaving 16 bases between the germline ends. Per germline, CDR1 SNHLY and CDR2 FYNNEI. The CDR3 runs to 15 residues. Primers used in a second PCR of about 6 to 12 cycles were a sample-barcoded 5' primer and a J-beta primer mix. TCRdb re-called the 5' RACE reads through MiXCR, storing one row per CDR3 protein. The sample shows over 550,000 distinct CDR3 sequences, about 28% of them seen only once. The sequenced sample consisted of blood. V and J are TRBV2 and TRBJ2-1; D may be TRBD1 (5 bases). The source is a woman aged 80 or over in good health. The CDR3 reads CASTETQGYYNEQFF. The CDR3, as DNA: TGTGCCAGCACCGAAACTCAGGGATACTACAATGAGCAGTTCTTC.